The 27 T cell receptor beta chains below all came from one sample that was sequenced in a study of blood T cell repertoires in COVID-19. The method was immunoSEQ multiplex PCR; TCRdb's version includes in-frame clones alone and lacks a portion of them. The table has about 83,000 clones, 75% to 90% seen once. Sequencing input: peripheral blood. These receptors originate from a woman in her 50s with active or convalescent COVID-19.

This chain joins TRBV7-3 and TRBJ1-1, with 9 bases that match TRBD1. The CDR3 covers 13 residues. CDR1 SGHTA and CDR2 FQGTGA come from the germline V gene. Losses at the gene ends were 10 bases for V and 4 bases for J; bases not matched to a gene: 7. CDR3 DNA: TGTGCCATCACGACAGGGGGGGCCACTGAAGCTTTCTTT. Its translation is CAITTGGATEAFF.

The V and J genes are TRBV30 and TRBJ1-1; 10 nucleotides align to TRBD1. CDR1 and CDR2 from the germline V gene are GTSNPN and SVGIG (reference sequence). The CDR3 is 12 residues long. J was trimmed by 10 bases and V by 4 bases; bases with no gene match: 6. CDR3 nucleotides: TGTGCCTGGAATCCGGGACAGGGGCGAGCTTTCTTT. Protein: CAWNPGQGRAFF.

The CDR3 nucleotides read TGTGCCAGCAGCTTATTGGAGCGGGGGTTCTCCTACGAGCAGTACTTC. Encoded protein: CASSLLERGFSYEQYF. The rearrangement uses TRBV7-6 and TRBJ2-7; 8 bases are shared with TRBD2. The germline V gene encodes CDR1 SGHVS and CDR2 FNYEAQ. J was trimmed by 0 bases and V by 2 bases; bases with no gene match: 6. The CDR3 extends over 16 amino acids.

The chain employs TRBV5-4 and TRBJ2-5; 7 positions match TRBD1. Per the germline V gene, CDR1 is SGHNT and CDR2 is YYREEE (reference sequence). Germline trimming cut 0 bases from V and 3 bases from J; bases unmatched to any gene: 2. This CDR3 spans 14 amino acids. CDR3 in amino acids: CASSLGGTEETQYF. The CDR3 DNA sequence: TGTGCCAGCAGCTTGGGAGGGACAGAAGAGACCCAGTACTTC.

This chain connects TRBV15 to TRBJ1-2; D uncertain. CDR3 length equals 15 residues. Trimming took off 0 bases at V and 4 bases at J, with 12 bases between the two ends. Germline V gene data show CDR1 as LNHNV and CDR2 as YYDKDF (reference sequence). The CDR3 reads CATSRDLVKLYGYTF. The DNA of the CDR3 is TGTGCCACCAGCAGAGATCTAGTTAAACTCTATGGCTACACCTTC. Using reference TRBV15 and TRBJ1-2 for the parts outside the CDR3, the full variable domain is DAMVIQNPRYQVTQFGKPVTLSCSQTLNHNVMYWYQQKSSQAPKLLFHYYDKDFNNEADTPDNFQSRRPNTSFCFLDIRSPGLGDTAMYLCATSRDLVKLYGYTFGSGTRLTVV.

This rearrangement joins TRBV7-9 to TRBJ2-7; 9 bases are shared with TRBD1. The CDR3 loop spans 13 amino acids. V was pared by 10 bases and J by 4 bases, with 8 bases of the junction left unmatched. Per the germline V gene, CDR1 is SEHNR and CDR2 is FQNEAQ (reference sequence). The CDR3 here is CAILGDRDYEQYF. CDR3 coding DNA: TGTGCCATCCTTGGGGACAGGGATTACGAGCAGTACTTC.

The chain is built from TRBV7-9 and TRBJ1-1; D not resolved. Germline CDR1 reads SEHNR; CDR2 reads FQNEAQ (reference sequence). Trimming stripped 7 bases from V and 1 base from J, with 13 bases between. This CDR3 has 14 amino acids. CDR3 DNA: TGTGCCAGCACCCCCCGGGGAGGGAACACTGAAGCTTTCTTT. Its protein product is CASTPRGGNTEAFF.

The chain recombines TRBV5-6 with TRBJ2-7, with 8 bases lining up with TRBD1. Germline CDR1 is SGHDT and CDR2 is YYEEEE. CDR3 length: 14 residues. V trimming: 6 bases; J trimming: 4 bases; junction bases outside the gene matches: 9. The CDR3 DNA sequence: TGTGCCAGCACCCAGAGGACAGGGTGGTACGAGCAGTACTTC. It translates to CASTQRTGWYEQYF.

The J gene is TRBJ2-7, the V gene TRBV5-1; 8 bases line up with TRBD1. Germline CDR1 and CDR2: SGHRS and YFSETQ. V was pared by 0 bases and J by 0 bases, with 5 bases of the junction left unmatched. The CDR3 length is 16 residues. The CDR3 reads CASSLGTGRSSYEQYF. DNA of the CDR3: TGCGCCAGCAGCTTGGGGACAGGGCGATCCTCCTACGAGCAGTACTTC.

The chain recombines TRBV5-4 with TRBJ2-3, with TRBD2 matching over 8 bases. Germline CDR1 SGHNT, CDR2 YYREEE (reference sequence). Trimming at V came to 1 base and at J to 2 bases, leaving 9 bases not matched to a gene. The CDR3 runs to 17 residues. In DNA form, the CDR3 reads TGTGCCAGCAGCTTGAGTGGGGGGCGGGGGGCCACAGATACGCAGTATTTT. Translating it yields CASSLSGGRGATDTQYF.

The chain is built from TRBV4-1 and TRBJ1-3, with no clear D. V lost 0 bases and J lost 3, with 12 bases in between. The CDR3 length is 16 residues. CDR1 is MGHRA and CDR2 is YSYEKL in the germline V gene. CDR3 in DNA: TGCGCCAGCAGCCAAGATTACCCTGACTTTGGAAACACCATATATTTT. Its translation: CASSQDYPDFGNTIYF.

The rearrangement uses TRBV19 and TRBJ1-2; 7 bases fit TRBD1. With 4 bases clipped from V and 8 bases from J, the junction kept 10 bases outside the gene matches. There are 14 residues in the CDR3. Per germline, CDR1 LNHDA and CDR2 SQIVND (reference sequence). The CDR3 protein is CASSRDRDSGGYTF. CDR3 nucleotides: TGTGCCAGTAGTAGGGACAGAGACTCGGGAGGCTACACCTTC.

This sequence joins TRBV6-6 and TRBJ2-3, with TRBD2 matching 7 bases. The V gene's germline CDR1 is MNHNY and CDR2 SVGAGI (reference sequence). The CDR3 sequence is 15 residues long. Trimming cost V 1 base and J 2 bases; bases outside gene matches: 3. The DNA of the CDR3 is TGTGCCAGCAGTTACTGGGCGGGGGACACAGATACGCAGTATTTT. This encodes CASSYWAGDTDTQYF.

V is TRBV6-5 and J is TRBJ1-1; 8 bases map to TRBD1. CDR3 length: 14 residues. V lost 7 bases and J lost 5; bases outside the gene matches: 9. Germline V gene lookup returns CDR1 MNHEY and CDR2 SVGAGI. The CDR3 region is CASTELRGRTEAFF. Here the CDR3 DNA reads TGTGCCAGCACCGAACTCAGGGGGCGGACTGAAGCTTTCTTT.

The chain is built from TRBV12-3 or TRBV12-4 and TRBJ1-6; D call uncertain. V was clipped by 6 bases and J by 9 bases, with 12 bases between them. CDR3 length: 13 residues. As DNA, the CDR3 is TGTGCCAGCAGCCCGGCGGCGTTTTCACCCCTCCACTTT. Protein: CASSPAAFSPLHF.

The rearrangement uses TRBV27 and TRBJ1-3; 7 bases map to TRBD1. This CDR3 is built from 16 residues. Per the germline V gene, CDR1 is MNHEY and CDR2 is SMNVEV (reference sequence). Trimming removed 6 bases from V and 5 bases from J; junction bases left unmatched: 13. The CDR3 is CASSPTEDRFRNTIYF. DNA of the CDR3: TGTGCCAGCAGCCCTACAGAGGACAGGTTTAGAAACACCATATATTTT.

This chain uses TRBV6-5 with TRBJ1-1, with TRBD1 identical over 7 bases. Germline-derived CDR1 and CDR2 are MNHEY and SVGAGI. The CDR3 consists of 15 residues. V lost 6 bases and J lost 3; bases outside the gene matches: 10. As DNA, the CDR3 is TGTGCCAGCAGACTTTGGGACAGCTCCCACACTGAAGCTTTCTTT. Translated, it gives CASRLWDSSHTEAFF.

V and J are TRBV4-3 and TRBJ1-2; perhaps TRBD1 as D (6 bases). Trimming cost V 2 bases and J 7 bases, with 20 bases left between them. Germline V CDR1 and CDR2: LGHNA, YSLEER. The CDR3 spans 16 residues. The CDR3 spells CASSQNGAGGLGGYTF. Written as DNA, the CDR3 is TGCGCCAGCAGCCAAAATGGAGCCGGGGGGCTCGGTGGCTACACCTTC.

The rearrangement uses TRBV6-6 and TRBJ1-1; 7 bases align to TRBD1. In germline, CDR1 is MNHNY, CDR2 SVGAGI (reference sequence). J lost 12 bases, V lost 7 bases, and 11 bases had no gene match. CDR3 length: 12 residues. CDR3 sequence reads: CASTPTTGSTFF. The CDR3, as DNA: TGTGCCAGCACCCCTACGACAGGGAGCACTTTCTTT.

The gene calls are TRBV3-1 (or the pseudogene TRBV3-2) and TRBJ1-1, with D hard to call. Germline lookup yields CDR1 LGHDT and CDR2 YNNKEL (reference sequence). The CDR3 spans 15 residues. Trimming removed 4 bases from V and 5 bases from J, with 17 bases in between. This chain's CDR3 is CASSPTLPSRTEAFF. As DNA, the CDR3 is TGTGCCAGCAGCCCCACTCTCCCCTCTAGGACTGAAGCTTTCTTT.

The CDR3 coding sequence is TGTGCCAGTGAGACGGGACTAGCGGGGAACAATGAGCAGTTCTTC. The encoded protein is CASETGLAGNNEQFF. This rearrangement joins TRBV19 to TRBJ2-1; 13 bases map to TRBD2. The trim removed 8 bases at V and 5 bases at J, leaving 6 bases unmatched. This CDR3 region has 15 residues. Germline lookup yields CDR1 LNHDA and CDR2 SQIVND (reference sequence).

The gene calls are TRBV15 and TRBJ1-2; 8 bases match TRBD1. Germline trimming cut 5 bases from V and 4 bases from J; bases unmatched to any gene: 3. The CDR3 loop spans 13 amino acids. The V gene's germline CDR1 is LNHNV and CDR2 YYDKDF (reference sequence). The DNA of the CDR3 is TGTGCCACCAGCGGGGGACAGGTCTATGGCTACACCTTC. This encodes CATSGGQVYGYTF.

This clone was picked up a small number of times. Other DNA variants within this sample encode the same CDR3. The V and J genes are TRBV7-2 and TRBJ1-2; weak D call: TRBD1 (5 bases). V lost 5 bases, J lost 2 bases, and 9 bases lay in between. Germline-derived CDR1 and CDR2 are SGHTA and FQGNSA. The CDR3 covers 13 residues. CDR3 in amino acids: CASSPDRNYGYTF. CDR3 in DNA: TGTGCCAGCAGCCCCGACAGAAACTATGGCTACACCTTC.

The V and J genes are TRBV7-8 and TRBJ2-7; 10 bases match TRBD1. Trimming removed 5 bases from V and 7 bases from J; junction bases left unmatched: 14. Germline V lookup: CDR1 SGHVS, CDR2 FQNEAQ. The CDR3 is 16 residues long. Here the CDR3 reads CASSPISSGTGEEQYF. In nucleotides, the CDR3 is TGTGCCAGCAGCCCCATATCCTCCGGGACAGGGGAGGAGCAGTACTTC.

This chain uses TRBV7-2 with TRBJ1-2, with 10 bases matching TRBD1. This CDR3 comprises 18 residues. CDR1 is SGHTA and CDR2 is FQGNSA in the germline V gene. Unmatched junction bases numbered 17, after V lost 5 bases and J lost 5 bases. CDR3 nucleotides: TGTGCCAGCAGCCAAATGCTGGTCCGGGACAGGGGAGGTTATGGCTACACCTTC. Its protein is CASSQMLVRDRGGYGYTF.

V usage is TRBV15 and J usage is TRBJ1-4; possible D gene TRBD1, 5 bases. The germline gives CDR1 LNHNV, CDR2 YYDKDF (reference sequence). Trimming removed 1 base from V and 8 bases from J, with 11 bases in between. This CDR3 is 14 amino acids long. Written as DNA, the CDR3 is TGTGCCACCAGCAGAGCGACCGGGGGGGAAAAACTGTTTTTT. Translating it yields CATSRATGGEKLFF. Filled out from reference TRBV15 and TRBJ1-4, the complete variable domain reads DAMVIQNPRYQVTQFGKPVTLSCSQTLNHNVMYWYQQKSSQAPKLLFHYYDKDFNNEADTPDNFQSRRPNTSFCFLDIRSPGLGDTAMYLCATSRATGGEKLFFGSGTQLSVL.

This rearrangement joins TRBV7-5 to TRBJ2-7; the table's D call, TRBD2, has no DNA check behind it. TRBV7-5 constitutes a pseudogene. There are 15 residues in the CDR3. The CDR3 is CVRSLRGGRDVEQYF. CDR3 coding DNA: TGTGTCAGAAGCTTAAGGGGGGGGCGGGATGTCGAGCAGTACTTC.